The 19 T cell receptor beta chains presented below share a single source sample, sequenced in a study of cytomegalovirus exposure and HLA in healthy donors. Primers: 60 Vbeta forward and 13 Jbeta reverse. Measured with immunoSEQ multiplex PCR; TCRdb has only the in-frame clones, and not every one. The table records about 150,000 clones, under 90% of them present only once. Sequencing was done on a sample of PBMCs. These TCRs come from a young man in good health and CMV-seronegative.

This sequence joins TRBV7-8 and TRBJ1-4, with D possibly matching TRBD1 (5 bases). Trimming shortened V by 3 bases and J by 6 bases, and 11 bases separated the two germline ends. In germline, CDR1 is SGHVS, CDR2 FQNEAQ. This CDR3 comprises 14 residues. The chain's CDR3 is CASSFDDSYEKLFF. The CDR3 nucleotides read TGTGCCAGCAGCTTCGACGACAGCTATGAAAAACTGTTTTTT.

The chain uses TRBV2 and TRBJ2-2; 8 bases are shared with TRBD1. J gave up 7 bases and V 8 bases, and 12 bases lay outside the gene matches. The CDR3 totals 15 residues. Looked up from germline, CDR1 is SNHLY and CDR2 is FYNNEI. CDR3 sequence reads: CASRRDRRVGGELFF. In nucleotides, the CDR3 is TGTGCCAGCCGGAGGGACAGGAGGGTTGGCGGGGAGCTGTTTTTT.

V gene TRBV27 combines with J gene TRBJ2-7; 9 nucleotides align to TRBD1. After removal of 6 bases from V and 4 bases from J, the junction contained 7 bases not matched to a gene. Germline V gene lookup returns CDR1 MNHEY and CDR2 SMNVEV (reference sequence). The CDR3 length is 14 residues. CDR3 in DNA: TGTGCCAGCAGCTTAGGACAGGGGCGGTACGAGCAGTACTTC. As protein: CASSLGQGRYEQYF.

Here the CDR3 DNA reads TGTGCCAGCAGTGCCAGAAGCGGGGGGGCCAAAAACATTCAGTACTTC. The encoded protein is CASSARSGGAKNIQYF. The V and J genes are TRBV2 and TRBJ2-4; TRBD2 matches 9 bases. J was trimmed by 1 base and V by 4 bases; bases with no gene match: 5. Per the germline V gene, CDR1 is SNHLY and CDR2 is FYNNEI. CDR3 length: 16 amino acids.

The V gene is TRBV5-1, the J gene TRBJ1-1, with TRBD1 identical over 9 bases. V was pared by 1 base and J by 11 bases, with 12 bases of the junction left unmatched. The CDR3 has 15 residues. CDR1 is SGHRS, CDR2 YFSETQ, per germline. The CDR3 DNA sequence: TGCGCCAGCAGCTTGTCGCCGGGACAGGGTCTCTATGCTTTCTTT. Residues: CASSLSPGQGLYAFF.

This chain uses TRBV29-1 with TRBJ1-5; D remains ambiguous. Germline V lookup: CDR1 SQVTM, CDR2 ANQGSEA. CDR3 length: 13 amino acids. Trimming cost V 1 base and J 1 base, with 5 bases left between them. The CDR3 here is CSVEVESNQPQHF. The CDR3 nucleotides read TGCAGCGTTGAAGTAGAGAGCAATCAGCCCCAGCATTTT.

The CDR3 is CASSPHPLGLAGDDNEQFF. The CDR3 DNA follows: TGTGCCAGCAGCCCCCACCCGCTCGGACTAGCGGGAGACGACAATGAGCAGTTCTTC. The V call is TRBV7-3, the J call TRBJ2-1; 13 bases match TRBD2. There are 19 residues in the CDR3. Trimming cost V 5 bases and J 5 bases; bases outside gene matches: 15. Germline V gives CDR1 SGHTA, CDR2 FQGTGA.

The chain joins TRBV27 to TRBJ2-7, with TRBD1 matching over 7 bases. The V gene end was trimmed by 5 bases and the J gene end by 3 bases; junction bases not matched to a gene: 7. CDR3 length: 14 residues. Germline CDR1 is MNHEY and CDR2 is SMNVEV (reference sequence). This chain's CDR3 is CASSITGANYEQYF. CDR3 nucleotides: TGTGCCAGCAGTATCACAGGGGCCAACTACGAGCAGTACTTC.

J is TRBJ2-3 and V is TRBV5-1; D is undetermined. The CDR3 sequence is 15 residues long. The germline V and J ends were trimmed by 1 base and 2 bases, with 11 bases remaining between them. Germline V gives CDR1 SGHRS, CDR2 YFSETQ. CDR3 residues: CASSLRGVDTDTQYF. In DNA, the CDR3 is TGCGCCAGCAGCTTGCGCGGAGTTGACACAGATACGCAGTATTTT.

The chain employs TRBV6-1 and TRBJ2-7; 11 nucleotides match TRBD1. The CDR3 extends over 15 amino acids. With V trimmed by 1 base and J by 3 bases, 2 bases remained unmatched. Germline lookup yields CDR1 MNHNS and CDR2 SASEGT. The CDR3 sequence is CASSEVGTGGYEQYF. The CDR3 DNA sequence: TGTGCCAGCAGTGAAGTCGGGACAGGGGGCTACGAGCAGTACTTC.

This clone came up a few times. This chain joins TRBV7-9 and TRBJ2-7; 8 positions agree with TRBD1. The J segment lost 2 bases and the V segment lost 0 bases, leaving 3 bases of the junction unmatched. In germline, CDR1 is SEHNR, CDR2 FQNEAQ (reference sequence). The CDR3 has 15 residues. The CDR3 region is CASSLAQGAAYEQYF. The CDR3 DNA follows: TGTGCCAGCAGCTTAGCCCAGGGGGCAGCCTACGAGCAGTACTTC.

This sequence joins TRBV29-1 and TRBJ2-3; possibly TRBD1 for D (6 bases). The CDR3 sequence is 10 residues long. V lost 7 bases to trimming and J lost 10 bases, with 12 bases between them. Per germline, CDR1 SQVTM and CDR2 ANQGSEA. CDR3: CSGVGGAQYF. CDR3 in DNA: TGCAGCGGGGTAGGGGGTGCGCAGTATTTT.

This chain joins TRBV11-2 and TRBJ1-1; D is uncertain. V was pared by 3 bases and J by 4 bases, with 9 bases between. This CDR3 is 13 amino acids long. Germline CDR1 and CDR2: SGHAT and FQNNGV. CDR3 nucleotides: TGTGCCAGCAGCTTGTGGAGTAGCACTGAAGCTTTCTTT. This sequence encodes CASSLWSSTEAFF. The full variable domain, with the rest looked up from reference TRBV11-2 and TRBJ1-1, is EAGVAQSPRYKIIEKRQSVAFWCNPISGHATLYWYQQILGQGPKLLIQFQNNGVVDDSQLPKDRFSAERLKGVDSTLKIQPAKLEDSAVYLCASSLWSSTEAFFGQGTRLTVV.

V is TRBV6-1 and J is TRBJ2-7; 10 bases map to TRBD2. Germline V CDR1 and CDR2: MNHNS, SASEGT. This CDR3 has 15 residues. J gave up 3 bases and V 2 bases, and 4 bases lay outside the gene matches. The CDR3 coding sequence is TGTGCCAGCAGTGAACAAGCGGGAGGGTTCTACGAGCAGTACTTC. Translating it yields CASSEQAGGFYEQYF.

For the CDR3, the DNA is TGTGCCACCAGCAAACAGGCCTCTAATGAAAAACTGTTTTTT. It translates to CATSKQASNEKLFF. The rearrangement joins TRBV15 to TRBJ1-4; D possibly corresponds to TRBD1 (5 bases). CDR1 and CDR2 from the germline V gene are LNHNV and YYDKDF (reference sequence). The CDR3 has 14 amino acids. Between the trimmed V and J ends, which lost 4 bases and 3 bases, there was a span of 9 bases.

The V call is TRBV2, the J call TRBJ2-7, with 7 bases that match TRBD1. Trimming at V came to 7 bases and at J to 4 bases, leaving 4 bases not matched to a gene. Germline loops: CDR1 SNHLY, CDR2 FYNNEI. The CDR3 sequence is 12 residues long. DNA of the CDR3: TGTGCCAGCAACGGCAGGGGGTACGAGCAGTACTTC. This sequence encodes CASNGRGYEQYF.

This clone appeared a few times. The chain employs TRBV2 and TRBJ1-4; no definite D call. CDR1 is SNHLY, CDR2 FYNNEI, per germline. V lost 3 bases and J lost 5, with 10 bases in between. CDR3 length: 14 residues. Written as DNA, the CDR3 is TGTGCCAGCAGTGAGACTATTGGGAATGAAAAACTGTTTTTT. It codes for CASSETIGNEKLFF.

The chain has TRBV6-1 and TRBJ2-1; no reliable D call. The CDR3 runs to 13 residues. CDR1 and CDR2 (germline): MNHNS, SASEGT. Trimming removed 6 bases at V and 4 bases at J, with 10 bases between. This chain's CDR3 is CASRGEAYNEQFF. The CDR3 region has the DNA TGTGCCAGCAGAGGAGAAGCATACAATGAGCAGTTCTTC.

This clone was seen only a few times. The chain is built from TRBV5-1 and TRBJ1-1, with TRBD1 as a possible D gene (6 bases). The CDR3 runs 14 residues. Deletions cut 6 bases from V and 0 bases from J, with 12 bases between. Germline lookup yields CDR1 SGHRS and CDR2 YFSETQ. This CDR3 is CASTPDSMNTEAFF. CDR3 DNA sequence: TGCGCCAGCACCCCGGACAGTATGAACACTGAAGCTTTCTTT.